This T cell receptor beta chain originates from a study of cytomegalovirus exposure and HLA in healthy donors. General study results and limits: In an earlier analysis, in some 540 donors, most V segments appeared productive either ~87% or ~30% of the time. Roughly uniform depth of sequencing across donors was assumed in presence/absence analyses.

With regard to this clone: What it recognizes is unknown.

The V and J ends lost 5 bases and 2 bases respectively, with 10 bases between them. CDR1 is SGHRS and CDR2 is YFSETQ in the germline V gene. This CDR3 spans 13 amino acids. The study ran its PCR with 60 Vbeta and 13 Jbeta primers. The method was immunoSEQ multiplex PCR; TCRdb's version includes in-frame clones alone and lacks a portion of them. Of roughly 150,000 clones listed, roughly 77% were seen once; the top ten hold approximately 4.6%. Sequenced sample: PBMCs. The rearrangement uses TRBV5-1 and TRBJ2-5, with TRBD1 as a possible D gene (5 bases). This receptor was identified in a man aged 18 to 30 in good health and CMV-seropositive. This CDR3 is CASRGASQETQYF. The CDR3 DNA is TGCGCCAGCAGAGGGGCCTCACAAGAGACCCAGTACTTC.